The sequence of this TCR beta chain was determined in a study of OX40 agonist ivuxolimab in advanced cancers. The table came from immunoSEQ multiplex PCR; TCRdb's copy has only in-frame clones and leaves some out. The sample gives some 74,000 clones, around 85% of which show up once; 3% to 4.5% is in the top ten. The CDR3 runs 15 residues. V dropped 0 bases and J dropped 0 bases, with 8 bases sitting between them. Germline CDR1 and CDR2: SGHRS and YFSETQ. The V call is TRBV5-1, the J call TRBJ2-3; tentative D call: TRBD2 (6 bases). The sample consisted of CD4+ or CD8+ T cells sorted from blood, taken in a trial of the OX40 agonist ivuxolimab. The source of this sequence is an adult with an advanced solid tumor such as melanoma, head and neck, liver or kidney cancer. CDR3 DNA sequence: TGCGCCAGCAGCTTGGTCGGGGGAAGCACAGATACGCAGTATTTT. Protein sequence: CASSLVGGSTDTQYF.